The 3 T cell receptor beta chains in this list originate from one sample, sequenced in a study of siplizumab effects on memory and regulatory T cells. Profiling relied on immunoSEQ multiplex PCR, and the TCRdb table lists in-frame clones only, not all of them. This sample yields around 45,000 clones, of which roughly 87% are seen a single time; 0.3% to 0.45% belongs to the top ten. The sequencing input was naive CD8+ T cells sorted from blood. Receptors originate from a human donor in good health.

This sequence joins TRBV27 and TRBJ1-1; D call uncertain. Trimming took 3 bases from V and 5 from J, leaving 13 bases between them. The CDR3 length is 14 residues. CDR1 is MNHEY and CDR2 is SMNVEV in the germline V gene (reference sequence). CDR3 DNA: TGTGCCAGCAGTTTCGGGGTGGCATCGACTGAAGCTTTCTTT. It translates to CASSFGVASTEAFF.

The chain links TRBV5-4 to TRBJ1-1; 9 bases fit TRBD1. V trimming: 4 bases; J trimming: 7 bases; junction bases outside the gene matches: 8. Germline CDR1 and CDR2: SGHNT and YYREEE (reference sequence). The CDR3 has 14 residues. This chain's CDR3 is CASSAGQGLVEAFF. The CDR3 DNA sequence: TGTGCCAGCAGCGCAGGACAGGGGTTGGTTGAAGCTTTCTTT.

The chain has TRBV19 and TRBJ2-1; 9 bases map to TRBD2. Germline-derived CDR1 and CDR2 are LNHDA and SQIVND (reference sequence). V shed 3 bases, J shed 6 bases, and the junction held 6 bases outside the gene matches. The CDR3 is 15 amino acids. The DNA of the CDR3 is TGTGCCAGTAGTATGGCAGCGGGAGGAGGCAATGAGCAGTTCTTC. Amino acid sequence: CASSMAAGGGNEQFF. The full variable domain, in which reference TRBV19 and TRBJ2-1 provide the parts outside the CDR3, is DGGITQSPKYLFRKEGQNVTLSCEQNLNHDAMYWYRQDPGQGLRLIYYSQIVNDFQKGDIAEGYSVSREKKESFPLTVTSAQKNPTAFYLCASSMAAGGGNEQFFGPGTRLTVL.